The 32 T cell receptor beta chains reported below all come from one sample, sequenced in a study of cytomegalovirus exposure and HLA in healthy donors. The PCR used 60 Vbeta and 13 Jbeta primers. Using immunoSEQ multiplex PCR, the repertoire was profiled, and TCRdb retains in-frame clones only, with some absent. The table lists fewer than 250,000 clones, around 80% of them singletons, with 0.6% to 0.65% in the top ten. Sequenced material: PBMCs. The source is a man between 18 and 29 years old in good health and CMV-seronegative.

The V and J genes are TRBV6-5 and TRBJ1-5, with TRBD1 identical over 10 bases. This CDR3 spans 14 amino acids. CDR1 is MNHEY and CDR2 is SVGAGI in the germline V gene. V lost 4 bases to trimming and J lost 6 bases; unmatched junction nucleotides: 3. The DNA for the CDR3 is TGTGCCAGCAGTTCGGGACAGGGGTTTCAGCCCCAGCATTTT. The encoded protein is CASSSGQGFQPQHF.

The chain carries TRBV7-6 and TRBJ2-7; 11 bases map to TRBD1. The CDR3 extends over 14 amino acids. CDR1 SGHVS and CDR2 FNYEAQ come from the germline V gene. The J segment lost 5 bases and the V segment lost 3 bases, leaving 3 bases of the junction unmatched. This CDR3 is CASSLGQGVNEQYF. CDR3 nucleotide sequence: TGTGCCAGCAGCTTGGGACAGGGGGTCAACGAGCAGTACTTC.

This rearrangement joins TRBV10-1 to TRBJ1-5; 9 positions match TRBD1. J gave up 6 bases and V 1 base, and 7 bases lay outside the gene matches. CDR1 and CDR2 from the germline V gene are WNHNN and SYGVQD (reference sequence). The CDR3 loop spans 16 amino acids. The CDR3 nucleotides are TGCGCCAGCAGTGAGTTTAGGGACAGGGTTTTTCAGCCCCAGCATTTT. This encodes CASSEFRDRVFQPQHF.

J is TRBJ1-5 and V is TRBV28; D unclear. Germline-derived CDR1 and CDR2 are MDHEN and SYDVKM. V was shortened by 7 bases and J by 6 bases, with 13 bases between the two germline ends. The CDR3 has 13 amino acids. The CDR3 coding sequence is TGTGCCAGCAAATCCCCGGGGTTTCAGCCCCAGCATTTT. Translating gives CASKSPGFQPQHF.

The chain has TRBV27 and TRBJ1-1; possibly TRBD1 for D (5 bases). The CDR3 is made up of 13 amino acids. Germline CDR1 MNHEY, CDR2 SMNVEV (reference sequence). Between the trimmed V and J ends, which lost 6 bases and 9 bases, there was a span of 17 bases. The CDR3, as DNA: TGTGCCAGCAGCGAAAAAACCAGGGTGAAAGCTTTCTTT. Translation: CASSEKTRVKAFF.

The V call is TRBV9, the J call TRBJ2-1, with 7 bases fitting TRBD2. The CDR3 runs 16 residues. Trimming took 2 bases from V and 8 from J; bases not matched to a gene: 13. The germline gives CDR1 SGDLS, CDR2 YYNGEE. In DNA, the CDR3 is TGTGCCAGCAGCGTCTCGTCTAGCGGCCCCTTCCATGAGCAGTTCTTC. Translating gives CASSVSSSGPFHEQFF. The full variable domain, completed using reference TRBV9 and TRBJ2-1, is DSGVTQTPKHLITATGQRVTLRCSPRSGDLSVYWYQQSLDQGLQFLIQYYNGEERAKGNILERFSAQQFPDLHSELNLSSLELGDSALYFCASSVSSSGPFHEQFFGPGTRLTVL.

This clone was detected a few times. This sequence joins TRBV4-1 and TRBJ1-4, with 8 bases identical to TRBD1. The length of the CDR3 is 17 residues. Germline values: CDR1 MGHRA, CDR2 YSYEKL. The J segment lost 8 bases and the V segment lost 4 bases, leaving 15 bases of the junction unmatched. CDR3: CASSPIGQGLIEEKLFF. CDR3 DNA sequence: TGCGCCAGCAGCCCGATAGGACAGGGTTTAATTGAGGAAAAACTGTTTTTT.

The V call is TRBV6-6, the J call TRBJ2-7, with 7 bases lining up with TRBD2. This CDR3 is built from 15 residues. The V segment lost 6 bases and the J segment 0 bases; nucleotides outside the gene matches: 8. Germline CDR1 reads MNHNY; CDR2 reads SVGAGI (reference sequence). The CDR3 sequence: CASSYSGVSSYEQYF. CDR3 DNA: TGTGCCAGCAGCTACAGCGGGGTCAGCTCCTACGAGCAGTACTTC.

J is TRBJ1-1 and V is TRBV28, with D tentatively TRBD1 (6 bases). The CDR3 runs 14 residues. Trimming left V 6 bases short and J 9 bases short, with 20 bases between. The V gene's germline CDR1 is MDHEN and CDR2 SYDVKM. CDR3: CASSPRLDSSQAFF. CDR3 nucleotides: TGTGCCAGCAGCCCCCGACTGGACAGTTCCCAAGCTTTCTTT.

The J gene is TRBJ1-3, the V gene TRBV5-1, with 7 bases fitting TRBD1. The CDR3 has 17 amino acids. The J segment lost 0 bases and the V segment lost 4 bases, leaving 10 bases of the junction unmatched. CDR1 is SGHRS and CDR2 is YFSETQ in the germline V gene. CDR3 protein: CASSPFPGQNSGNTIYF. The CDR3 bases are TGCGCCAGCAGCCCCTTCCCGGGACAGAACTCTGGAAACACCATATATTTT.

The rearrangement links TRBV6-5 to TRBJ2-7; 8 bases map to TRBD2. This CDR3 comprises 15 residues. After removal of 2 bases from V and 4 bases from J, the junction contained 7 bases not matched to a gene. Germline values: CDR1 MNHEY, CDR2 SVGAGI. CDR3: CASSYRAGVKYEQYF. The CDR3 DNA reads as TGTGCCAGCAGTTACCGAGCGGGAGTTAAATACGAGCAGTACTTC.

CDR3: CASSLTASYEQYF. The DNA of the CDR3 is TGCGCCAGCAGCTTGACTGCCTCCTACGAGCAGTACTTC. The rearrangement links TRBV5-1 to TRBJ2-7; no firm D call. The CDR3 spans 13 residues. Germline CDR1 reads SGHRS; CDR2 reads YFSETQ. V shed 1 base and J shed 0 bases, with 5 bases lying between them.

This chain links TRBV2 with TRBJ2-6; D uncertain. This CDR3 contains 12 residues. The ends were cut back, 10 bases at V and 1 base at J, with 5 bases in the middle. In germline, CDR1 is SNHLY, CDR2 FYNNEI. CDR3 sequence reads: CATSSGANVLTF. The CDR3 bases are TGTGCCACCTCTTCTGGGGCCAACGTCCTGACTTTC. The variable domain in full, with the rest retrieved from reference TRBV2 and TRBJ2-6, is EPEVTQTPSHQVTQMGQEVILRCVPISNHLYFYWYRQILGQKVEFLVSFYNNEISEKSEIFDDQFSVERPDGSNFTLKIRSTKLEDSAMYFCATSSGANVLTFGAGSRLTVL.

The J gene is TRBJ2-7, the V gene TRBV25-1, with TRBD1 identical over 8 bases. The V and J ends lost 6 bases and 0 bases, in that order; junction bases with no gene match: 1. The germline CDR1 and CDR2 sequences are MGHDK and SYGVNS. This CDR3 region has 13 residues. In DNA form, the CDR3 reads TGTGCCAGCAGGACAGGGGTCTCCTACGAGCAGTACTTC. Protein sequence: CASRTGVSYEQYF.

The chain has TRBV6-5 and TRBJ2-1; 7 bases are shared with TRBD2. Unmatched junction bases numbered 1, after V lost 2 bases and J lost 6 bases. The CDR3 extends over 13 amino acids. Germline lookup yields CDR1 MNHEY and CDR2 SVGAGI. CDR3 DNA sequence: TGTGCCAGCAGTTACGGGGGGGTCAATGAGCAGTTCTTC. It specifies CASSYGGVNEQFF.

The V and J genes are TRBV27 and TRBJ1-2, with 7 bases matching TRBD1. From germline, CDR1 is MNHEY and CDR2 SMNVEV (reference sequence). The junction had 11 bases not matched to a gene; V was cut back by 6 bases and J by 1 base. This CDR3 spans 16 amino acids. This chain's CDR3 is CASRPFGQGVNYGYTF. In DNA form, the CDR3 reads TGTGCCAGCAGACCTTTCGGCCAGGGGGTTAACTATGGCTACACCTTC.

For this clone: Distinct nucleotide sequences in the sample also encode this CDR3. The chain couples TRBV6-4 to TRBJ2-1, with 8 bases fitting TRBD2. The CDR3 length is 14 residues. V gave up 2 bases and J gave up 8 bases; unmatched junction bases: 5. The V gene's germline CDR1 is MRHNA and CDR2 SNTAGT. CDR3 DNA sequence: TGTGCCAGCAGTGACCCGGGGGGGAGCGATGAGCAGTTCTTC. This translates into CASSDPGGSDEQFF.

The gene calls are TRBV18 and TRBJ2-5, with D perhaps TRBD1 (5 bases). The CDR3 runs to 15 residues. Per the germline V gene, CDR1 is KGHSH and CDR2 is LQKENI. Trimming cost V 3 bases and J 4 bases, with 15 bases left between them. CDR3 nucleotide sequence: TGTGCCAGCTCACCCCAGGAGCTAGGGGCAGAGACCCAGTACTTC. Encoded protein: CASSPQELGAETQYF.

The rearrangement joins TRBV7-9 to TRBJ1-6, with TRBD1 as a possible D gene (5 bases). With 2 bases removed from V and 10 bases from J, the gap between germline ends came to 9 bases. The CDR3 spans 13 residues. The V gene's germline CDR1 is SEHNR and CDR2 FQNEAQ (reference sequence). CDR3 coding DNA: TGTGCCAGCAGCTTACCGGGACTCTCACCCCTCCACTTT. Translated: CASSLPGLSPLHF. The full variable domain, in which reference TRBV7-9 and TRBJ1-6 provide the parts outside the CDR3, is DTGVSQNPRHKITKRGQNVTFRCDPISEHNRLYWYRQTLGQGPEFLTYFQNEAQLEKSRLLSDRFSAERPKGSFSTLEIQRTEQGDSAMYLCASSLPGLSPLHFGNGTRLTVT.

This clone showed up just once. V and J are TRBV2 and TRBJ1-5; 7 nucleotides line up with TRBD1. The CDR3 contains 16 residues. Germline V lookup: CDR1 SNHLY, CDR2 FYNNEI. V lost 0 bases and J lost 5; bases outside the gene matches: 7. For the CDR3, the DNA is TGTGCCAGCAGTGAAGCATCGAGGGGGCCTGATCAGCCCCAGCATTTT. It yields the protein CASSEASRGPDQPQHF.

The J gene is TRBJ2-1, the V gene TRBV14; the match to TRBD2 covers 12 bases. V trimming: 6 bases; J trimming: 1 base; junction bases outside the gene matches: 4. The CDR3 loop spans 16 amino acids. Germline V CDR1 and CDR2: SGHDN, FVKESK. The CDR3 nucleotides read TGTGCCAGCAGACAGACTAGCGGGAGTTCCTACAATGAGCAGTTCTTC. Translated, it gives CASRQTSGSSYNEQFF.

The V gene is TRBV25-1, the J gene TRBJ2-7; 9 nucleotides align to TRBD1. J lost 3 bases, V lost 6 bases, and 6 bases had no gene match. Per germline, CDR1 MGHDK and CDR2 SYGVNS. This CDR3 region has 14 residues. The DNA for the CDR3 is TGTGCCAGCAGGGGACAGGGTAGGGTCTACGAGCAGTACTTC. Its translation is CASRGQGRVYEQYF.

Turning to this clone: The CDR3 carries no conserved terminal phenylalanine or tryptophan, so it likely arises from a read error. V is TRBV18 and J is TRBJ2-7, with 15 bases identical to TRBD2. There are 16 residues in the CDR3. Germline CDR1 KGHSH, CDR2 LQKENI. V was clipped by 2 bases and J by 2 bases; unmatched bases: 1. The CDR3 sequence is CASSPGTSGGTYEQYS. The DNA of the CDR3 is TGTGCCAGCTCACCAGGGACTAGCGGGGGGACCTACGAGCAGTACTCC.

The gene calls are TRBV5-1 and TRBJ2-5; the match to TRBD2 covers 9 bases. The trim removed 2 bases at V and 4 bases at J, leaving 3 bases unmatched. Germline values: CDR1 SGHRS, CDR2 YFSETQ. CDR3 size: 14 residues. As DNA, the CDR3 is TGCGCCAGCAGCTTCCAACTAGCGGGAGAGACCCAGTACTTC. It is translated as CASSFQLAGETQYF. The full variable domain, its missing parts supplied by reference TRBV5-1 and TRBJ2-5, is KAGVTQTPRYLIKTRGQQVTLSCSPISGHRSVSWYQQTPGQGLQFLFEYFSETQRNKGNFPGRFSGRQFSNSRSEMNVSTLELGDSALYLCASSFQLAGETQYFGPGTRLLVL.

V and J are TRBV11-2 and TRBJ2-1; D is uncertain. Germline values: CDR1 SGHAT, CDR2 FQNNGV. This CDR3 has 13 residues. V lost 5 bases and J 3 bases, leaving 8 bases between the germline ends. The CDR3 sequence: CASSAGYYNEQFF. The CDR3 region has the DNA TGTGCCAGCAGCGCAGGATACTACAATGAGCAGTTCTTC.

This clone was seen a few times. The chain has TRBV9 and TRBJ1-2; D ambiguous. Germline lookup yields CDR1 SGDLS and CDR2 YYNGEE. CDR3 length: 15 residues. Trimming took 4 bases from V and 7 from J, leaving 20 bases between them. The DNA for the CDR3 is TGTGCCAGCAGCCCCGGGGTAGGAGGGCTCAGTGGCTACACCTTC. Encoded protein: CASSPGVGGLSGYTF.

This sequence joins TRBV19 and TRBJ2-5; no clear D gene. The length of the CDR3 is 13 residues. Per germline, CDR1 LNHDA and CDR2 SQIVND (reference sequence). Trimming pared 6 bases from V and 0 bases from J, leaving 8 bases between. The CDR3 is CASRTRNQETQYF. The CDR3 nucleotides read TGTGCCAGTAGAACACGCAACCAAGAGACCCAGTACTTC.

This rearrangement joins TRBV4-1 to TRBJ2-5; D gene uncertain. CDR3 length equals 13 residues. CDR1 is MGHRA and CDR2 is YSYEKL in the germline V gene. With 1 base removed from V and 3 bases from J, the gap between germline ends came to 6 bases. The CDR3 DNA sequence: TGCGCCAGCAGCCAAGTCCTAGAAGAGACCCAGTACTTC. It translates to CASSQVLEETQYF.

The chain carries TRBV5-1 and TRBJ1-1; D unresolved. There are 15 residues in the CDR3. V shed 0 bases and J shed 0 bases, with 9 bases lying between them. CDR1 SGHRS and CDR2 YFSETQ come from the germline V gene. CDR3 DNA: TGCGCCAGCAGCTTGGGGGCGATCCTGAACACTGAAGCTTTCTTT. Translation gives CASSLGAILNTEAFF.

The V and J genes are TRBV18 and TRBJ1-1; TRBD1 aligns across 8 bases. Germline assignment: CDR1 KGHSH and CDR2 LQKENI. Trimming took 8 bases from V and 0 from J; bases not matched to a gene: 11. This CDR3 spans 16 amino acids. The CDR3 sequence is CASGPGQVSMNTEAFF. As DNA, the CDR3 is TGTGCCAGCGGGCCGGGACAGGTCTCCATGAACACTGAAGCTTTCTTT.

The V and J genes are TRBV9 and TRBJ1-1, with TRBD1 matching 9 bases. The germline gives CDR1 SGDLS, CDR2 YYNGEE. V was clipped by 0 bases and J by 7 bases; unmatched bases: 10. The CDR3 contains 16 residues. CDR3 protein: CASSVAWTGVQREAFF. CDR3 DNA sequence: TGTGCCAGCAGCGTAGCTTGGACAGGGGTGCAACGTGAAGCTTTCTTT.

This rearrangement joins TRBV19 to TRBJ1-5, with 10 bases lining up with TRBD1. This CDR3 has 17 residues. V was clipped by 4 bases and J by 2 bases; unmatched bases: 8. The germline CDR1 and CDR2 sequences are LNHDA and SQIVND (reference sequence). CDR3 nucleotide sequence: TGTGCCAGTAGTACCCGGACAGGGGGTAGGGGCAATCAGCCCCAGCATTTT. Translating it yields CASSTRTGGRGNQPQHF.